This is a list of T cell receptor beta chains from one sample in a study of blood T cell repertoires in COVID-19. Only in-frame clones appear in the TCRdb table, and some are missing; sequencing was by immunoSEQ multiplex PCR. The data show approximately 150,000 clones, approximately 84% seen once. The source material was PBMCs or T cells enriched from blood (not recorded which). Receptors were obtained from a human donor with acute COVID-19. The donor label of this sample is uncertain. Each CDR3 is given with its conserved first and last residue. A D gene is named only where the DNA matches it firmly. Size is omitted from some rows. Given values are once, few, many or a class for expanded clones.

clone_size	v_call	j_call	d_call	cdr3_aa	cdr3_nt
-	TRBV29-1	TRBJ2-1	-	CSVGGGSYNEQFF	TGCAGCGTTGGAGGGGGCTCCTACAATGAGCAGTTCTTC
-	TRBV4-1	TRBJ1-6	TRBD1	CASSRTPGQGNSPLHF	TGCGCCAGCAGCCGCACCCCGGGACAGGGAAATTCACCCCTCCACTTT
-	TRBV10-3	TRBJ1-2	-	CATRSTALSNYGYTF	TGTGCCACCCGTTCGACAGCGTTGTCTAACTATGGCTACACCTTC
-	TRBV6-1	TRBJ1-1	TRBD1	CASSEVTGGLGAFF	TGTGCCAGCAGTGAAGTGACAGGGGGGTTAGGAGCTTTCTTT
-	TRBV9	TRBJ2-1	-	CASSSTRNEQFF	TGTGCCAGCAGTTCGACTAGGAATGAGCAGTTCTTC
-	TRBV30	TRBJ1-1	-	CAWIIRGKTEAFF	TGTGCCTGGATTATACGGGGGAAGACTGAAGCTTTCTTT
-	TRBV2	TRBJ2-7	-	CASAPNRGGNEQYF	TGTGCCAGCGCTCCGAACAGGGGGGGCAACGAGCAGTACTTC
-	TRBV5-5	TRBJ1-6	-	CASSFIPERGIRNSPLHF	TGTGCCAGCAGCTTCATTCCGGAAAGAGGGATTAGGAATTCACCCCTCCACTTT
few	TRBV5-6	TRBJ2-7	TRBD1	CASTTQTGDVSYEQYF	TGTGCCAGCACCACACAGACAGGGGACGTCTCCTACGAGCAGTACTTC
-	TRBV4-2	TRBJ2-1	TRBD2	CASSQEPLAGGRNEQFF	TGTGCCAGCAGCCAAGAGCCTCTAGCGGGGGGGCGTAATGAGCAGTTCTTC
-	TRBV11-2	TRBJ1-1	-	CASSLRGAGEAFF	TGTGCCAGCAGCTTAAGAGGCGCCGGTGAAGCTTTCTTT
-	TRBV18	TRBJ2-7	TRBD1	CASSPAGTGVYEQYF	TGTGCCAGCTCACCAGCCGGGACAGGGGTCTACGAGCAGTACTTC
-	TRBV13	TRBJ2-2	TRBD2	CASSSRTSGGPGSGELFF	TGTGCCAGCAGCTCTCGGACTAGCGGGGGCCCGGGATCCGGGGAGCTGTTTTTT
-	TRBV15	TRBJ2-5	TRBD1	CATSARDRKETQYF	TGTGCCACCAGCGCCCGGGACAGAAAAGAGACCCAGTACTTC
-	TRBV6-6	TRBJ1-2	TRBD1	CASSQDRGNYGYTF	TGTGCCAGCAGCCAGGACAGGGGGAACTATGGCTACACCTTC
once	TRBV9	TRBJ2-3	TRBD2	CASSVFNSGAADTQYF	TGTGCCAGCAGCGTATTTAATAGCGGGGCTGCAGATACGCAGTATTTT
few	TRBV27	TRBJ1-5	-	CASSPWGEANQPQHF	TGTGCCAGCAGCCCGTGGGGGGAGGCTAATCAGCCCCAGCATTTT
-	TRBV25-1	TRBJ2-5	TRBD1	CASSGTGSAETQYF	TGTGCCAGCAGTGGGACAGGGTCGGCGGAGACCCAGTACTTC
-	TRBV2	TRBJ1-1	TRBD1	CASSDRGRTEAFF	TGTGCCAGCAGCGACAGGGGGCGGACTGAAGCTTTCTTT
few	TRBV14	TRBJ1-2	TRBD1	CASSQRDYRGGYGYTF	TGTGCCAGCAGCCAGCGAGACTACAGGGGCGGGTATGGCTACACCTTC
-	TRBV23-1	TRBJ2-5	TRBD2	CAGPNNLAGGSQETQYF	TGCGCCGGCCCGAATAATCTAGCGGGGGGGTCCCAAGAGACCCAGTACTTC
-	TRBV27	TRBJ2-2	-	CASSLSAGVTGELFF	TGTGCCAGCAGTTTATCAGCAGGGGTCACCGGGGAGCTGTTTTTT
-	TRBV24-1	TRBJ1-3	TRBD1	CATSDPTDRAGNTIYF	TGTGCCACCAGTGACCCGACCGACAGGGCTGGAAACACCATATATTTT
-	TRBV5-1	TRBJ1-2	-	CASSLEPDYGYTF	TGCGCCAGCAGCTTGGAACCAGACTATGGCTACACCTTC
-	TRBV2	TRBJ2-3	-	CAGGGGTDTQYF	TGTGCCGGAGGCGGCGGCACAGATACGCAGTATTTT
-	TRBV5-1	TRBJ2-7	TRBD1	CASSPTGTGDHEQYF	TGCGCCAGCAGCCCAACCGGGACAGGGGACCACGAGCAGTACTTC
-	TRBV7-9	TRBJ1-5	-	CASSHGRGGNQPQHF	TGTGCCAGCAGCCACGGCAGGGGAGGCAATCAGCCCCAGCATTTT
-	TRBV24-1	TRBJ1-5	-	CATSQQGSSNQPQHF	TGTGCCACCAGCCAGCAGGGGAGTAGCAATCAGCCCCAGCATTTT
-	TRBV25-1	TRBJ1-2	-	CASSELAGPASGYTF	TGTGCCAGCAGTGAATTAGCAGGGCCGGCCTCTGGCTACACCTTC
-	TRBV19	TRBJ1-2	-	CASSIVAGNYGYTF	TGTGCCAGTAGTATAGTTGCAGGGAACTATGGCTACACCTTC
-	TRBV2	TRBJ2-7	-	CASSGLSEETTPYEQYF	TGTGCCAGCAGTGGGTTAAGTGAGGAGACTACCCCTTACGAGCAGTACTTC
-	TRBV11-2	TRBJ2-1	-	CASSFAGLGQFF	TGTGCCAGCAGCTTTGCAGGGCTCGGGCAGTTCTTC
-	TRBV11-2	TRBJ1-1	-	CASSLDRREAFF	TGTGCCAGCAGCTTAGATCGGAGAGAAGCTTTCTTT
-	TRBV4-2	TRBJ2-5	-	CASSQLKGGSGKQETQYF	TGTGCCAGCAGCCAACTAAAAGGTGGTTCGGGGAAACAAGAGACCCAGTACTTC
-	TRBV5-8	TRBJ1-1	-	CASSSGWGEETEAFF	TGTGCCAGCAGCTCCGGGTGGGGGGAAGAAACTGAAGCTTTCTTT
-	TRBV29-1	TRBJ2-2	-	CSVQGRKGTGELFF	TGCAGCGTACAGGGACGCAAGGGCACCGGGGAGCTGTTTTTT
-	TRBV5-6	TRBJ1-5	TRBD1	CASSSGGTHDSPQHF	TGTGCCAGCAGTTCAGGGGGCACTCACGATTCGCCCCAGCATTTT
-	TRBV6-5	TRBJ2-7	-	CASMLRTLSYEQYF	TGTGCCAGCATGCTCCGGACATTATCCTACGAGCAGTACTTC
-	TRBV19	TRBJ2-3	-	CASGGPPDTDTQYF	TGTGCCAGTGGTGGGCCTCCGGACACAGATACGCAGTATTTT
-	TRBV19	TRBJ2-1	TRBD2	CASSPSGLGANEQFF	TGTGCCAGTAGTCCCTCCGGACTAGGGGCAAATGAGCAGTTCTTC
-	TRBV2	TRBJ2-2	-	CASSGALYRSGELFF	TGTGCCAGCAGTGGGGCCCTTTATCGGTCCGGGGAGCTGTTTTTT
-	TRBV18	TRBJ2-7	TRBD2	CASSPTSGGSYEQYF	TGTGCCAGCTCTCCCACTAGCGGGGGTTCCTACGAGCAGTACTTC
-	TRBV23-1	TRBJ2-6	-	CASSPPNYYPGANVLTF	TGCGCCAGCAGTCCTCCAAACTATTATCCTGGGGCCAACGTCCTGACTTTC
-	TRBV28	TRBJ1-3	-	CASTTYSSGNTIYF	TGTGCCAGCACCACGTATAGCTCTGGAAACACCATATATTTT
-	TRBV7-3	TRBJ2-3	TRBD2	CASSLFGGGNTDTQYF	TGTGCCAGCAGCTTATTTGGCGGGGGGAACACAGATACGCAGTATTTT
-	TRBV19	TRBJ2-5	TRBD2	CASSTGGGQGETQYF	TGTGCCAGTAGTACGGGGGGTGGGCAAGGAGAGACCCAGTACTTC
-	TRBV29-1	TRBJ2-1	TRBD1	CSVKPGGFYNEQFF	TGCAGCGTTAAACCAGGGGGCTTCTACAATGAGCAGTTCTTC
-	TRBV4-1	TRBJ1-1	-	CASSHQQGDTEAFF	TGCGCCAGCAGCCACCAACAGGGTGACACTGAAGCTTTCTTT
-	TRBV7-9	TRBJ2-2	-	CASSPTGQTNTGELFF	TGTGCCAGCAGCCCCACCGGACAGACTAACACCGGGGAGCTGTTTTTT
-	TRBV4-2	TRBJ1-6	TRBD1	CASSQDHRGGHNSPLHF	TGTGCCAGCAGCCAAGACCACAGGGGCGGCCATAATTCACCCCTCCACTTT
-	TRBV4-1	TRBJ1-3	-	CASSPLPGIANTIYF	TGCGCCAGCAGCCCACTTCCGGGGATTGCGAACACCATATATTTT
-	TRBV18	TRBJ1-1	-	CASSPPGHLNTEAFF	TGTGCCAGCTCACCCCCGGGACACCTGAACACTGAAGCTTTCTTT
-	TRBV12-3/TRBV12-4	TRBJ1-2	TRBD1	CASTVTGVHGYTF	TGTGCCAGCACTGTGACAGGGGTCCATGGCTACACCTTC
-	TRBV27	TRBJ1-1	-	CASRGHDSMNTEAFF	TGTGCCAGCAGGGGACACGACAGTATGAACACTGAAGCTTTCTTT
-	TRBV7-2	TRBJ1-2	-	CASSLGARGYTF	TGTGCCAGCAGCTTAGGCGCGAGGGGCTACACCTTC
-	TRBV6-5	TRBJ2-1	-	CASRRDEQFF	TGTGCCAGCAGGCGGGATGAGCAGTTCTTC
-	TRBV12-2	TRBJ2-1	-	CASRPLAGGPRGFNEQFF	TGTGCAAGTCGCCCCCTGGCGGGGGGGCCGAGGGGGTTTAATGAGCAGTTCTTC
medium-sized	TRBV5-8	TRBJ1-6	TRBD1	CASSFYPGQGNSPLHF	TGTGCCAGCAGCTTTTACCCGGGACAGGGGAATTCACCCCTCCACTTT
-	TRBV7-2	TRBJ2-1	TRBD2	CASSVGLAGDGEQFF	TGTGCCAGCAGCGTGGGACTAGCGGGGGATGGGGAGCAGTTCTTC
-	TRBV19	TRBJ2-5	TRBD1	CASSIRGGGRETQYF	TGTGCCAGTAGTATTCGAGGGGGCGGGCGAGAGACCCAGTACTTC